This is a list of T cell receptor beta chains from one sample in a study of breast tumors, draining lymph nodes, adjacent tissues. TCRdb re-called the multiplex PCR reads with MiXCR, one entry per CDR3 protein. The top ten clones hold roughly 3.5% of a sample with around 250,000 distinct CDR3 sequences, 30% to 35% of them seen once. The sequenced sample was axillary lymph node tissue. These receptors originate from a female donor with breast cancer. Some clones in this sample may be carry-over from other donors' samples. Both conserved end residues are part of each CDR3. D genes are given only for firm matches.

d_call	v_call	j_call	cdr3_aa
-	TRBV5-5	TRBJ2-7	CASSLSGPAGSVEQYF
TRBD1	TRBV20-1	TRBJ2-6	CSAREGQGSGANVLTF
TRBD1	TRBV7-2	TRBJ2-7	CASSLAFGQGYEQYF
TRBD1	TRBV10-3	TRBJ2-7	CATRQGSYEQYF
TRBD2	TRBV10-2	TRBJ2-4	CASSGLAGGDIQYF
TRBD1	TRBV2	TRBJ1-5	CASRIGQGSNQPQHF
-	TRBV5-1	TRBJ2-3	CASSSGPGTDTQYF
TRBD1	TRBV5-4	TRBJ1-5	CASRWDRGLRNQPQHF
-	TRBV15	TRBJ1-6	CATSSLSQGSSPLHF
-	TRBV5-1	TRBJ2-3	CASSLDAPGDTQYF
-	TRBV28	TRBJ2-1	CASSLYRQWFYNEQFF
-	TRBV20-1	TRBJ2-7	CSAGGQPYEQYF
-	TRBV20-1	TRBJ1-1	CSATRGAGDTEAFF
-	TRBV7-6	TRBJ1-2	CASRPWDTPYGYTF
-	TRBV2	TRBJ1-5	CASSELSGGNQPQHF
-	TRBV25-1	TRBJ1-4	CASSGSSRVGEKLFF
-	TRBV28	TRBJ1-2	CASSGRYGYTF
-	TRBV18	TRBJ2-1	CASSPSQVPSYNEQFF
TRBD1	TRBV10-3	TRBJ1-6	CAISGQVNSPLHF
-	TRBV20-1	TRBJ2-5	CSARGISQGGKETQYF